This passage covers 13 T cell receptor beta chains from one sample sequenced in a study of response to subunit inactivated influenza vaccine. One entry per CDR3 protein, called by TCRdb with MiXCR from the RT-PCR reads. The data show hundreds of thousands of distinct CDR3 sequences, with 14% seen just once and 5.5% to 8% held by the top ten. The specimen comprised PBMCs from blood, sampled roughly 15 days before vaccination. The receptors originated from a man aged 50 to 60 who received an inactivated influenza vaccine.

This clonotype has a handful of counts. The chain carries TRBV3-1 and TRBJ1-1, with 7 bases lining up with TRBD1. Germline V gene data show CDR1 as LGHDT and CDR2 as YNNKEL (reference sequence). J lost 6 bases, V lost 4 bases, and 5 bases had no gene match. The CDR3 covers 13 residues. CDR3 sequence: CASSRYRGAEAFF. In nucleotides, the CDR3 is TGTGCCAGCAGCCGATACAGGGGTGCTGAAGCTTTCTTT. Drawing the rest from reference TRBV3-1 and TRBJ1-1, the complete variable domain is DTAVSQTPKYLVTQMGNDKSIKCEQNLGHDTMYWYKQDSKKFLKIMFSYNNKELIINETVPNRFSPKSPDKAHLNLHINSLELGDSAVYFCASSRYRGAEAFFGQGTRLTVV.

This clonotype was picked up a small number of times. The chain employs TRBV6-5 and TRBJ2-4; D ambiguous. The CDR3 covers 14 residues. Trimming shortened V by 2 bases and J by 0 bases, and 5 bases separated the two germline ends. In germline, CDR1 is MNHEY, CDR2 SVGAGI. The CDR3 DNA reads TGTGCCAGCAGTTACGACACAGCCAAAAACATTCAGTACTTC. Translation: CASSYDTAKNIQYF.

This clonotype was seen a handful of times. This chain joins TRBV11-2 and TRBJ2-2; the match to TRBD1 covers 7 bases. The CDR3 covers 15 residues. Germline CDR1 reads SGHAT; CDR2 reads FQNNGV. Trimming removed 2 bases from V and 4 bases from J; junction bases left unmatched: 4. The CDR3 sequence is CASSLMAGGTGELFF. The CDR3 DNA reads TGTGCCAGCAGCTTAATGGCAGGGGGCACCGGGGAGCTGTTTTTT.

This clonotype occurred many times. This chain links TRBV12-3 or TRBV12-4 with TRBJ2-5, with 7 bases matching TRBD2. CDR3 length: 16 amino acids. With 3 bases clipped from V and 3 bases from J, the junction kept 10 bases outside the gene matches. The CDR3 here is CASSFPLGAGEETQYF. CDR3 in DNA: TGTGCCAGCAGTTTTCCCCTAGGCGCGGGGGAAGAGACCCAGTACTTC.

The rearrangement joins TRBV6-1 to TRBJ1-4, with D maybe TRBD1 (5 bases). V was shortened by 4 bases and J by 5 bases, with 11 bases between the two germline ends. The CDR3 sequence is 14 residues long. Looked up from germline, CDR1 is MNHNS and CDR2 is SASEGT. Here the CDR3 DNA reads TGTGCCAGCAGTGGCCGGGACCCCAATGAAAAACTGTTTTTT. Translating gives CASSGRDPNEKLFF.

This chain uses TRBV20-1 with TRBJ2-1; TRBD2 agrees at 15 bases. Losses at the gene ends were 4 bases for V and 0 bases for J; bases not matched to a gene: 4. This CDR3 contains 17 residues. The germline CDR1 and CDR2 sequences are DFQATT and SNEGSKA (reference sequence). CDR3 sequence: CSAIGLAGGPSYNEQFF. CDR3 sequence (DNA): TGCAGTGCTATAGGACTAGCGGGAGGGCCCTCCTACAATGAGCAGTTCTTC.

A few counts support this clonotype. The gene calls are TRBV7-9 and TRBJ1-6, with D perhaps TRBD1 (5 bases). The V end lost 6 bases, the J end lost 9 bases, and 18 bases lay between the germline ends. CDR1 and CDR2 (germline): SEHNR, FQNEAQ (reference sequence). This CDR3 is 15 amino acids long. In DNA form, the CDR3 reads TGTGCCAGCAGTTTGGGAAGGGACTTTAGTTCACCCCTCCACTTT. It encodes CASSLGRDFSSPLHF.

A few counts support this clonotype. The chain has TRBV12-3 or TRBV12-4 and TRBJ2-1, with 8 bases identical to TRBD2. J lost 3 bases, V lost 5 bases, and 6 bases had no gene match. The CDR3 loop spans 15 amino acids. CDR3 amino acids: CASSRSGAGYNEQFF. DNA for the CDR3: TGTGCCAGCAGTCGTAGCGGGGCGGGCTACAATGAGCAGTTCTTC.

The chain carries TRBV18 and TRBJ2-1; D is possibly TRBD2 (6 bases). The CDR3 length is 20 residues. V lost 2 bases to trimming and J lost 7 bases, with 30 bases between them. CDR1 and CDR2 from the germline V gene are KGHSH and LQKENI. In DNA, the CDR3 is TGTGCCAGCTCACCATTCCCCGAACTAGCCCTGAGTGGGGTTGGAAATGAGCAGTTCTTC. Amino acid sequence: CASSPFPELALSGVGNEQFF. The full variable domain, its missing parts supplied by reference TRBV18 and TRBJ2-1, is NAGVMQNPRHLVRRRGQEARLRCSPMKGHSHVYWYRQLPEEGLKFMVYLQKENIIDESGMPKERFSAEFPKEGPSILRIQQVVRGDSAAYFCASSPFPELALSGVGNEQFFGPGTRLTVL.

Only a few counts were recorded for this clonotype. The chain is built from TRBV6-2 or TRBV6-3 and TRBJ1-2, with 8 bases that match TRBD1. V trimming: 6 bases; J trimming: 2 bases; junction bases outside the gene matches: 14. CDR1 is MNHEY, CDR2 SVGEGT, per germline. The CDR3 sequence is 17 residues long. CDR3 nucleotides: TGTGCCAGCAGAGGGGGCCGACAGGGGAAATCGAACTATGGCTACACCTTC. Translation gives CASRGGRQGKSNYGYTF.

The genes are TRBV20-1 and TRBJ2-5; a weak D match, TRBD2 (6 bases). Germline V gene sequence: CDR1 DFQATT, CDR2 SNEGSKA (reference sequence). The V gene lost 6 bases and the J gene lost 0 bases, with 20 bases spanning the gap. This CDR3 has 16 residues. The chain's CDR3 is CSANPLRDWYQETQYF. The DNA for the CDR3 is TGCAGTGCCAACCCCCTGAGGGACTGGTACCAAGAGACCCAGTACTTC.

A note on this clonotype: One base away lies a much larger clone, so this may be a sequencing read error. The chain recombines TRBV6-2 or TRBV6-3 with TRBJ2-3, with D possibly called TRBD1 or TRBD2 (5 bases each). CDR3 length: 17 residues. V gave up 4 bases and J gave up 0 bases, with 17 bases separating them. CDR1 is MNHEY and CDR2 is SVGEGT in the germline V gene. CDR3 bases: TGTGCCAGCAGTTTTTCCGCCGGGACGCAGAGCACAGATACGCAGTATTTT. It yields the protein CASSFSAGTQSTDTQYF.

This rearrangement joins TRBV6-1 to TRBJ2-1; 7 nucleotides line up with TRBD1. Germline CDR1 reads MNHNS; CDR2 reads SASEGT. Trimming took 6 bases from V and 0 from J; bases not matched to a gene: 8. The CDR3 covers 16 residues. CDR3: CASSHRTGSSYNEQFF. CDR3 in DNA: TGTGCCAGCAGCCACCGGACAGGAAGCTCCTACAATGAGCAGTTCTTC.